These T cell receptor beta chains were read from a single sample in a study of blood T cell repertoires in COVID-19. Assay used: immunoSEQ multiplex PCR; TCRdb lists only in-frame clones, some missing. This sample has approximately 250,000 clones; nearly 85% occur once, and the top ten carry 8% to 9.5%. Sequences were obtained from peripheral blood. These TCRs come from a human donor in a cohort sampled during active COVID-19. Each CDR3 is given without its conserved first and last residue.

V	J	length	CDR3
TRBV19	TRBJ2-7	12	ASRKAGSDYEQY
TRBV7-8	TRBJ2-1	14	ASSPYRGGSYNEQF
TRBV6-2/TRBV6-3	TRBJ1-2	11	ASSNGGVAGYT
TRBV6-6	TRBJ2-3	11	ASVKRGTDTQY
TRBV18	TRBJ1-5	14	ASSPQRSDRNQPQH
TRBV10-1	TRBJ1-2	12	ASSESGGPNGYT
TRBV6-2/TRBV6-3	TRBJ2-1	13	ASSWAPAAYNEQF
TRBV7-8	TRBJ2-2	19	ASSPRQIGRASGANTGELF
TRBV18	TRBJ2-5	11	ASSPNRGETQY
TRBV14	TRBJ1-2	13	ASSPRASTIDGYT
TRBV4-2	TRBJ1-4	17	ASSHANRDRGLIGEKLF
TRBV4-1	TRBJ2-3	13	ASSTHSTSTDTQY
TRBV18	TRBJ2-3	15	ASSPGLAGVQADTQY
TRBV20-1	TRBJ1-2	9	SATKSYGYT
TRBV28	TRBJ2-3	13	ASSSAVRSGDTQY
TRBV2	TRBJ2-2	16	ASSDWWLAETNTGELF
TRBV29-1	TRBJ1-3	11	SVGQGAGNTIY
TRBV11-2	TRBJ2-6	16	ASSPNPGQGAGANVLT
TRBV18	TRBJ1-1	11	ASTSETGAEAF
TRBV4-2	TRBJ2-1	14	ASSQEAGGGRNEQF
TRBV5-1	TRBJ2-5	13	ASSPRRGRSETQY
TRBV7-9	TRBJ1-6	14	ASSKHRDRGSITLH
TRBV7-2	TRBJ2-5	11	ASSRGFGETQY
TRBV5-1	TRBJ2-3	13	ASSSSGGTTDTQY
TRBV10-3	TRBJ2-1	14	AISEGGGLASPEQF
TRBV11-3	TRBJ2-5	10	ASSFTEETQY
TRBV2	TRBJ2-7	10	ASSPERNEQY
TRBV29-1	TRBJ1-1	12	SVPPTGQLGEAF
TRBV11-2	TRBJ1-6	13	ASSPYQGHNSPLH
TRBV5-5	TRBJ1-2	11	ASSLVSDYGYT
TRBV7-8	TRBJ1-4	13	ASSQRQGLNEKLF
TRBV27	TRBJ2-1	13	ASSNRLAGDDEQF
TRBV18	TRBJ2-5	12	ASSPPGQRETQY
TRBV5-4	TRBJ2-2	13	ASSFGQGNTGELF
TRBV29-1	TRBJ2-2	13	SVAGQGGVTGELF
TRBV5-1	TRBJ2-3	13	ASSIGEGGPDTQY
TRBV13	TRBJ2-1	13	ASSSGLAGPREQF